This T cell receptor (beta chain) was identified during a study of blood T cell repertoires in COVID-19. At the level of the study: COVID-19 samples, acute and convalescent, were from the United States, Italy and Spain. Sample material is recorded as cDNA or gDNA derived from T cells, B-cell-depleted T cells, or PBMCs.

Original processing notes: Counts of nucleated cells, estimated from reference gene primer amplification, were obtained. Repertoires were generated with immunoSEQ multiplex PCR, while TCRdb's copy carries only in-frame clones and drops some. V and J calls plus clone size are reproduced from that table; the DNA served to infer D and trimming. The table has about 180,000 clones, about 81% seen once. Patients in Seattle were enrolled during active infection, then followed longitudinally. The V gene's germline CDR1 is SNHLY and CDR2 FYNNEI. There are 14 residues in the CDR3. The junction had 5 bases not matched to a gene; V was cut back by 7 bases and J by 3 bases.

Sequenced input: peripheral blood. This clonotype was obtained from a woman aged 80 or over with COVID-19, enrolled during active disease. The rearrangement links TRBV2 to TRBJ2-1; 8 nucleotides agree with TRBD2. CDR3 bases: TGTGCCAGCACCGTTCTAGCGGGCTACAATGAGCAGTTCTTC. As protein: CASTVLAGYNEQFF.